The sequence of this T cell receptor (beta chain) was determined in a study of shared clonotypes between healthy human individuals. For the study at large: A donor's plate count was three for CD4 naive and three for CD4 memory; CD8 naive had two and CD8 memory one. Study observations and caveats: Rarefaction indicated that sorted-subset sequencing remained incomplete although depth was large. The expectation was that sequencing depth would affect clonotype sharing among donors.

On this clone itself: The antigen remains unidentified.

Sorted-subset replicate PCR reactions were performed with approximately 200 ng DNA, corresponding to 25,000 to 35,000 T cell genomes. Libraries were prepared by immunoSEQ multiplex PCR; TCRdb keeps only in-frame clonotypes and omits some of them. The sample includes around 1.9 million clones, roughly 91% of them seen just once. From germline, CDR1 is LGHNA and CDR2 YNFKEQ. Trimming took off 4 bases at V and 6 bases at J, with 10 bases between the two ends. CDR3 length equals 13 residues. Selected positively for CCR7 and CD45RO-negative, naive CD8 cells excluded terminally differentiated effector memory CD45RA+ cells.

Input material: naive CD8+ T cells from PBMCs. The chain recombines TRBV4-2 with TRBJ1-5; no firm D call. This TCR derives from a man aged 18 to 30 in good health. Some clones in this sample may be carry-over from other donors' samples. CDR3 DNA sequence: TGTGCCAGCAGCCGACCGGGGAGTCAGCCCCAGCATTTT. Translated, it gives CASSRPGSQPQHF.